This T cell receptor beta chain appears in the sequencing data of a study of OX40 agonist ivuxolimab in advanced cancers. Study-level findings and limits: No determination was made of the antigen specificity of the expanded peripheral T cells.

As to this clone: Its target is not known.

The germline V gene encodes CDR1 SEHNR and CDR2 FQNEAQ (reference sequence). This CDR3 comprises 14 residues. Trimming left V 5 bases short and J 6 bases short, with 14 bases between. Profiling relied on immunoSEQ multiplex PCR, and the TCRdb table lists in-frame clones only, not all of them. The table lists about 82,000 clones, about 82% of them singletons. The sample consisted of CD4+ or CD8+ T cells sorted from blood, taken in a trial of the OX40 agonist ivuxolimab. The rearrangement links TRBV7-9 to TRBJ2-1, with D possibly matching TRBD2 (6 bases). The source of this sequence is an adult with an advanced solid tumor such as melanoma, head and neck, liver or kidney cancer. The CDR3 loop reads CASSPPGVVNEQFF. The CDR3 coding sequence is TGTGCCAGCAGCCCCCCGGGGGTAGTCAATGAGCAGTTCTTC.